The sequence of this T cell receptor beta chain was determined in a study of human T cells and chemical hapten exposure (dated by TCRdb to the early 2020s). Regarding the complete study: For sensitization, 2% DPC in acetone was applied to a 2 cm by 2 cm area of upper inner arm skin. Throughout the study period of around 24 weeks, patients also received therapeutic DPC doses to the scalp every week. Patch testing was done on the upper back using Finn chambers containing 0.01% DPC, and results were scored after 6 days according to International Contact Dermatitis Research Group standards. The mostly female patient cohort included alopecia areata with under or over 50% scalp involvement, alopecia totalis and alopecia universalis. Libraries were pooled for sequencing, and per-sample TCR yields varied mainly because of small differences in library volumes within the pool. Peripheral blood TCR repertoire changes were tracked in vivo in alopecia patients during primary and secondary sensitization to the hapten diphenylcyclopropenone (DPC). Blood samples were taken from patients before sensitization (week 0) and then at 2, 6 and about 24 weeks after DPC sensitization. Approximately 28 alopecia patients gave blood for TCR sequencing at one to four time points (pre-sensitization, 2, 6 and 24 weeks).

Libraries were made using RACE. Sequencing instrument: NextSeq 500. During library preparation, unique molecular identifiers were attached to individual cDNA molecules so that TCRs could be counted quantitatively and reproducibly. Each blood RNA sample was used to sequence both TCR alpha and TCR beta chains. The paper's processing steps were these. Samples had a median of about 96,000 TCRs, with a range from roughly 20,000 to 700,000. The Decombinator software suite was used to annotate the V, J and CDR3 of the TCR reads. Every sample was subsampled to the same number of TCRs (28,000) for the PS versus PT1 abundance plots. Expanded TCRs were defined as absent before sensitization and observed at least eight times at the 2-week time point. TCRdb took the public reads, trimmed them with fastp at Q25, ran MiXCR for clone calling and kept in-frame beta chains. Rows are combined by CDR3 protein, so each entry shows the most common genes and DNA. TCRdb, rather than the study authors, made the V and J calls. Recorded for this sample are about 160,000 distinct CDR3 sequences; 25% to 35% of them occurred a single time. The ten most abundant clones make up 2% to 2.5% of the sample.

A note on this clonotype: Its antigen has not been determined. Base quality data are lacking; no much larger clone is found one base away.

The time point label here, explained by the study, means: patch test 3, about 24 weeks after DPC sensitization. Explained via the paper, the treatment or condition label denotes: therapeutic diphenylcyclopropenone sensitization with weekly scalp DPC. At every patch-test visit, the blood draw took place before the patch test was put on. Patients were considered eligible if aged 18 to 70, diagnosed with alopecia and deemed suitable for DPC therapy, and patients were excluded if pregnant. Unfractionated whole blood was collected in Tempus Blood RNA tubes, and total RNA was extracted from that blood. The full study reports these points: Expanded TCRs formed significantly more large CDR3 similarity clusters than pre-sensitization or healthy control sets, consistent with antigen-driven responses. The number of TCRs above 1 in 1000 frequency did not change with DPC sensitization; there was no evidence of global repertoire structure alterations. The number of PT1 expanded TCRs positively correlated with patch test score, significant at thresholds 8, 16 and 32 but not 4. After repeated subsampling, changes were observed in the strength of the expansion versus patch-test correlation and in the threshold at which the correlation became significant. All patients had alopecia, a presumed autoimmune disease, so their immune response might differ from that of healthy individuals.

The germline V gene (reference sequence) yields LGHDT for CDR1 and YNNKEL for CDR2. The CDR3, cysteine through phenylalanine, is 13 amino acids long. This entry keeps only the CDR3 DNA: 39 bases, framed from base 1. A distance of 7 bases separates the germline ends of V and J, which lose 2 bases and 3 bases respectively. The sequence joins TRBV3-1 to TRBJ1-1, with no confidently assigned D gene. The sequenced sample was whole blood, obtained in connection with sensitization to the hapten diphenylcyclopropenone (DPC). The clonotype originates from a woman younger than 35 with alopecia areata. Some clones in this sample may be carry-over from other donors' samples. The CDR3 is CASSQFVDTEAFF. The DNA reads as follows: TGTGCCAGCAGCCAATTTGTGGACACTGAAGCTTTCTTT.